The 13 T cell receptor beta chains reported below all come from one sample, sequenced in a study of T cell repertoires in cytomegalovirus infection. One entry per CDR3 protein results from TCRdb running MiXCR on the reads. Of about 830,000 distinct CDR3 sequences in the sample, less than 35% were seen once. The antigens these receptors bind are not known. The sample in question was cultured CD8+ T cells from PBMCs, obtained from culture after CMV antigen stimulation. All receptors derive from a human donor in good health (CMV status not recorded). Some clones in this sample may be carry-over from other donors' samples.

As concerns this clonotype: Just one base apart from a much larger clone, this may be a read error. V usage is TRBV7-2 and J usage is TRBJ2-5, with D maybe TRBD2 (5 bases). Germline V gives CDR1 SGHTA, CDR2 FQGNSA. V lost 3 bases to trimming and J lost 5 bases, with 16 bases between them. The CDR3 runs to 15 residues. This CDR3 is CASSFVGEFRETQYF. CDR3 bases: TGTGCCAGCAGCTTCGTCGGGGAATTTAGGGAGACCCAGTACTTC.

The rearrangement joins TRBV7-9 to TRBJ2-3; 13 bases are a match to TRBD2. The junction had 17 bases not matched to a gene; V was cut back by 4 bases and J by 7 bases. Germline V gene sequence: CDR1 SEHNR, CDR2 FQNEAQ (reference sequence). There are 19 residues in the CDR3. The CDR3 region is CASSSPHTLAGGPPNTQYF. CDR3 coding DNA: TGTGCCAGCAGCTCCCCGCATACACTAGCGGGGGGGCCGCCTAATACGCAGTATTTT. The full variable domain, with the rest looked up from reference TRBV7-9 and TRBJ2-3, is DTGVSQNPRHKITKRGQNVTFRCDPISEHNRLYWYRQTLGQGPEFLTYFQNEAQLEKSRLLSDRFSAERPKGSFSTLEIQRTEQGDSAMYLCASSSPHTLAGGPPNTQYFGPGTRLTVL.

The V and J genes are TRBV6-6 and TRBJ2-1; TRBD2 matches at 12 bases. Losses at the gene ends were 5 bases for V and 8 bases for J; bases not matched to a gene: 4. Germline-derived CDR1 and CDR2 are MNHNY and SVGAGI (reference sequence). This CDR3 region has 14 residues. The CDR3 loop reads CASSPSGGAYEQFF. CDR3 coding DNA: TGTGCCAGCAGTCCTAGCGGGGGGGCGTATGAGCAGTTCTTC.

This clonotype was counted between two and nine times. The chain links TRBV7-6 to TRBJ1-1; no firm D call. This CDR3 is 15 amino acids long. Germline CDR1 is SGHVS and CDR2 is FNYEAQ. Trimming removed 4 bases at V and 0 bases at J, with 12 bases between. CDR3 residues: CASSSPEGVNTEAFF. In nucleotides, the CDR3 is TGTGCCAGCAGCTCCCCGGAGGGAGTGAACACTGAAGCTTTCTTT.

Details on this clonotype: The junction shows a germline mismatch at one end, possibly a read error. This sequence joins TRBV7-9 and TRBJ2-1, with a possible D match to TRBD2 (7 bases). CDR3 length: 17 amino acids. Germline CDR1 SEHNR, CDR2 FQNEAQ (reference sequence). CDR3 in DNA: TGTGCCAGCAGTTGGACTGGCGGGGGCACTTCCTACAATGGGCAGTTCTTC. This encodes CASSWTGGGTSYNGQFF.

This clonotype was counted at least ten times. This sequence joins TRBV7-9 and TRBJ2-7; 8 bases are a match to TRBD1. CDR1 is SEHNR and CDR2 is FQNEAQ in the germline V gene (reference sequence). J was trimmed by 0 bases and V by 5 bases; bases with no gene match: 12. The CDR3 has 17 residues. CDR3 loop: CASSTTNRGSPSYEQYV. The CDR3 DNA follows: TGTGCCAGCAGCACTACCAACAGGGGGAGTCCCTCCTACGAGCAGTACGTC.

This clonotype was recorded only once. The chain has TRBV7-2 and TRBJ1-5, with a possible D match to TRBD1 (6 bases). Trimming left V 4 bases short and J 6 bases short, with 13 bases between. Germline V lookup: CDR1 SGHTA, CDR2 FQGNSA. CDR3 length: 14 residues. CDR3 coding DNA: TGTGCCAGCAGCTGGACAGCGCAGACTCAGCCCCAGCATTTT. This codes for CASSWTAQTQPQHF.

The rearrangement links TRBV4-1 to TRBJ2-2, with a weak D call TRBD2 (5 bases). This CDR3 has 12 residues. The V end was cut by 5 bases, the J end by 8 bases, with 9 bases between. CDR1 MGHRA and CDR2 YSYEKL come from the germline V gene. The CDR3, as DNA: TGCGCCAGCAGCTGGACGGGAGGGGAGCTGTTTTTT. This encodes CASSWTGGELFF.

This clonotype was recorded at least ten times. This chain links TRBV7-6 with TRBJ1-5; D unclear. V dropped 6 bases and J dropped 6 bases, with 18 bases sitting between them. Germline V gives CDR1 SGHVS, CDR2 FNYEAQ. The CDR3 has 15 residues. CDR3 amino acids: CASSVDGSGSQPQHF. The CDR3 nucleotides are TGTGCCAGCAGTGTAGATGGGTCGGGTAGTCAGCCCCAGCATTTT.

This clonotype came up a few times. The genes are TRBV14 and TRBJ2-7; the D call may be TRBD1 or TRBD2 (5 bases each). The CDR3 contains 14 residues. Deletions cut 3 bases from V and 6 bases from J, with 15 bases between. Germline loops: CDR1 SGHDN, CDR2 FVKESK. The CDR3 bases are TGTGCCAGCAGCCACTCGGATCTTGGGGGCGAGCAGTACGTC. It specifies CASSHSDLGGEQYV.

The CDR3 sequence is CASSDLGGGGYGYTF. The CDR3 DNA reads TGTGCCAGCAGTGACCTCGGCGGTGGGGGGTATGGCTACACCTTC. This sequence joins TRBV2 and TRBJ1-2, with a weak D call TRBD1 (5 bases). The CDR3 length is 15 residues. Deletions cut 3 bases from V and 5 bases from J, with 16 bases between. The germline V gene has CDR1 SNHLY and CDR2 FYNNEI.

This clonotype was observed a few times. The germline gene is not matched at one end of the junction; a read error may be the cause. CDR3 sequence reads: CASSSEIAGVAGELFF. CDR3 coding DNA: TGTGCTAGCAGCTCCGAGATAGCGGGGGTGGCCGGGGAGCTGTTTTTT. The chain carries TRBV7-7 and TRBJ2-2; 9 bases agree with TRBD2. This CDR3 is 16 amino acids long. Per the germline V gene, CDR1 is SSHAT and CDR2 is FNYEAQ (reference sequence).

The rearrangement uses TRBV5-1 and TRBJ2-7; D possibly uses TRBD1 or TRBD2 (5 bases each). The CDR3 totals 19 residues. With 1 base removed from V and 5 bases from J, the gap between germline ends came to 28 bases. Germline V gives CDR1 SGHRS, CDR2 YFSETQ. The CDR3 DNA is TGCGCCAGCAGCTTGAGGAATAATGTCAACGGGGCCCCCGGCCACGAGCAGTACTTC. It encodes CASSLRNNVNGAPGHEQYF.